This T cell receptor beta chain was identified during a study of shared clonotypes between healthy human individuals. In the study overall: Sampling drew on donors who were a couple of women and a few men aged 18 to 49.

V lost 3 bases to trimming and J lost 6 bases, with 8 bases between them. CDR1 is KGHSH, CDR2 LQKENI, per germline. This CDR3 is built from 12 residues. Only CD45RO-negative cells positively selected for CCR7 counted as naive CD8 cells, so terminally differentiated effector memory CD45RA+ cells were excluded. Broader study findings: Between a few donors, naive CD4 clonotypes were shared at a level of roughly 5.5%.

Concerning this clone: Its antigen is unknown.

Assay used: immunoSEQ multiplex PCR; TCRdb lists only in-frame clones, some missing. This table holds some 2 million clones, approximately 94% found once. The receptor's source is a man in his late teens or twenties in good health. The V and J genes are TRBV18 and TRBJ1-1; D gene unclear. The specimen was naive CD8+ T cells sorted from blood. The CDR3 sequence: CASSPGGAEAFF. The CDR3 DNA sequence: TGTGCCAGCTCACCCGGAGGAGCTGAAGCTTTCTTT.